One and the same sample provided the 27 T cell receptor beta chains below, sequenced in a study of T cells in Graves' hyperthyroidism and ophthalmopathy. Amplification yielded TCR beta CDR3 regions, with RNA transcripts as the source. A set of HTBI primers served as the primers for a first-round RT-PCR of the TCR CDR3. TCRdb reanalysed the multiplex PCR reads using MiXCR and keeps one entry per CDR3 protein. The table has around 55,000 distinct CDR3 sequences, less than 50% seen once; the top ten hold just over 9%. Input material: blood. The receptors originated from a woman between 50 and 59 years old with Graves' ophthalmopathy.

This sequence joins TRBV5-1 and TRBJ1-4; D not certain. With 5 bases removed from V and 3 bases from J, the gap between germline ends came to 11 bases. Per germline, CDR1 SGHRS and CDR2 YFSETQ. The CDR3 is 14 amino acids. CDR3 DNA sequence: TGCGCCAGCAGTAAAGAAAGGGCTAATGAAAAACTGTTTTTT. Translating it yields CASSKERANEKLFF.

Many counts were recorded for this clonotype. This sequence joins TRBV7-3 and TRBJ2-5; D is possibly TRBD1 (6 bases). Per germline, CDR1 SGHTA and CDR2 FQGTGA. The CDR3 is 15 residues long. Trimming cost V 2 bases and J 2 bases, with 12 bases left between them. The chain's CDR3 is CASSLGWGQQETQYF. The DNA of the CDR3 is TGTGCCAGCAGCTTAGGTTGGGGACAACAAGAGACCCAGTACTTC.

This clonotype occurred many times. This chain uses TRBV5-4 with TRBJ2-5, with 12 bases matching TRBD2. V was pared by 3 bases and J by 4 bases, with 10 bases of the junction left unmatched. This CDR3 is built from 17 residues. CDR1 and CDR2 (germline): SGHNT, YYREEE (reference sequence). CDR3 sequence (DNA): TGTGCCAGCAGCTCCGGGGCGCGACTAGCGGGGGCAGAGACCCAGTACTTC. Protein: CASSSGARLAGAETQYF.

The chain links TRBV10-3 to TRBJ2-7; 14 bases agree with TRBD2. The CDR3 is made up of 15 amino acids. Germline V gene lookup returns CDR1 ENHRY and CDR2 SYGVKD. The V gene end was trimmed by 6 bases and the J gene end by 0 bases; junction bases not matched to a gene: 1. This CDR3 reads CAIRTSGGASYEQYF. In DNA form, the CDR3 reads TGTGCCATCAGGACTAGCGGGGGGGCCTCCTACGAGCAGTACTTC.

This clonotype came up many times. The CDR3 reads CSAPGTSGEGTQYF. For the CDR3, the DNA is TGCAGTGCTCCTGGGACTAGCGGTGAAGGGACCCAGTACTTC. The V call is TRBV20-1, the J call TRBJ2-5, with 11 bases aligning to TRBD2. The germline V gene has CDR1 DFQATT and CDR2 SNEGSKA (reference sequence). This CDR3 is built from 14 residues. V was clipped by 5 bases and J by 7 bases; unmatched bases: 9.

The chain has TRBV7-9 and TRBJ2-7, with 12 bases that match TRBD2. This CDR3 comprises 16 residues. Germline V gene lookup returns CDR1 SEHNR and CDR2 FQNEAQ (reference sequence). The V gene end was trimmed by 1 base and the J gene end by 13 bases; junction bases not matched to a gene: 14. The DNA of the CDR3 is TGTGCCAGCAGCTTAGGGTGGCCGGGACTAGCGGGCCCGTATTACTTC. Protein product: CASSLGWPGLAGPYYF.

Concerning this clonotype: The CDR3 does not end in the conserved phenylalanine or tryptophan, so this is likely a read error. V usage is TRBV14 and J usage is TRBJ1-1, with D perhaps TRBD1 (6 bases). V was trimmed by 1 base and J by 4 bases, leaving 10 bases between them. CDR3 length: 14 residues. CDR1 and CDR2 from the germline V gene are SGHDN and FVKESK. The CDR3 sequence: CASSQVGGGTEAFL. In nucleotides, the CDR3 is TGTGCCAGCAGCCAAGTAGGGGGGGGCACTGAAGCTTTCTTG.

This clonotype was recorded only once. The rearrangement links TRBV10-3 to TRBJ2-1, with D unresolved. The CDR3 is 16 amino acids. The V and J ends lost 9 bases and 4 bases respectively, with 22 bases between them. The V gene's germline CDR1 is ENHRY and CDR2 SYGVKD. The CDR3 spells CAIRPSSTDWYNEQFF. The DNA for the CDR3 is TGTGCCATAAGACCTAGTAGTACCGACTGGTACAATGAGCAGTTCTTC.

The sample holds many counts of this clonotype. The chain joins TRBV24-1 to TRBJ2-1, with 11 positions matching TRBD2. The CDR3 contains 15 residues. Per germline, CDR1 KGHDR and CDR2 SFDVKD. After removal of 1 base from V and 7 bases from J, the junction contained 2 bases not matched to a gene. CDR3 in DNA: TGTGCCACCAGTGATTTTACTAGCGGGAGTAATGAGCAGTTCTTC. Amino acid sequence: CATSDFTSGSNEQFF.

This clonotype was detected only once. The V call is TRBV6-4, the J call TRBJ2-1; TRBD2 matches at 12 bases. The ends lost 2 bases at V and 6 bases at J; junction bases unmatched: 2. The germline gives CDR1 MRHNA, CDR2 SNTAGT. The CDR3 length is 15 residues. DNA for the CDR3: TGTGCCAGCAGTGACGGACTAGCGGGAACCAATGAGCAGTTCTTC. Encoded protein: CASSDGLAGTNEQFF.

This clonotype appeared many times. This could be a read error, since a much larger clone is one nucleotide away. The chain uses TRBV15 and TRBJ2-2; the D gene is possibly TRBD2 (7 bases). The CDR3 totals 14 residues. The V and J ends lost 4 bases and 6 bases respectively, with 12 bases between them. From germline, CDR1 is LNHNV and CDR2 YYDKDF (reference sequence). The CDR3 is CATSNLGGAGELFF. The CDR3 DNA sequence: TGTGCCACCAGCAACCTAGGGGGGGCCGGGGAGCTGTTTTTT.

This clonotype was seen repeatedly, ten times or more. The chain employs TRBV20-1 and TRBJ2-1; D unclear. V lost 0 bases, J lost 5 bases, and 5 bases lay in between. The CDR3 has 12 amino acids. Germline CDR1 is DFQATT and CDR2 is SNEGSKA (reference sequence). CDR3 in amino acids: CSAREGNNEQFF. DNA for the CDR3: TGCAGTGCTAGAGAGGGGAACAATGAGCAGTTCTTC.

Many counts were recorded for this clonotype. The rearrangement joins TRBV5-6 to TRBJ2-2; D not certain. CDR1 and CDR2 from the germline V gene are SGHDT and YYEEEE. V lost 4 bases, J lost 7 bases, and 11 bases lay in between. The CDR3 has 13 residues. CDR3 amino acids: CASSPDFGGELFF. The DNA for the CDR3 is TGTGCCAGCAGCCCCGACTTTGGCGGGGAGCTGTTTTTT.

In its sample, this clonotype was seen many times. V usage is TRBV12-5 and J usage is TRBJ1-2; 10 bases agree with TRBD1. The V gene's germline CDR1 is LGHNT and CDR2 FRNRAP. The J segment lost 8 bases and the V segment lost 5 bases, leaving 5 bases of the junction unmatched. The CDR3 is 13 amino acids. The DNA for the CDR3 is TGTGCTAGTGGTGAGGGGACAGGGGAAGGCTACACCTTC. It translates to CASGEGTGEGYTF.

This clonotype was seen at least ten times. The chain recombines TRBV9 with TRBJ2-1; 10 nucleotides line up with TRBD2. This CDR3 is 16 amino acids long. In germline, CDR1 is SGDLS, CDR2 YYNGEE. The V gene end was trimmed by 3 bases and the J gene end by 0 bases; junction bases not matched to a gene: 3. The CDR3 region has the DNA TGTGCCAGCAGCGCCTCTAGCGGGAGCTCCTACAATGAGCAGTTCTTC. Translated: CASSASSGSSYNEQFF.

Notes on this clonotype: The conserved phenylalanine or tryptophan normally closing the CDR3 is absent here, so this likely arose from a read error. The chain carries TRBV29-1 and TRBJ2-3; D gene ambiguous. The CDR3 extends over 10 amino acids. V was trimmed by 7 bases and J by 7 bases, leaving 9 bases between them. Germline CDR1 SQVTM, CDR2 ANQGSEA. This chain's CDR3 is CSAGPNTQYL. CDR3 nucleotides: TGCAGCGCAGGCCCAAATACGCAGTATTTA.

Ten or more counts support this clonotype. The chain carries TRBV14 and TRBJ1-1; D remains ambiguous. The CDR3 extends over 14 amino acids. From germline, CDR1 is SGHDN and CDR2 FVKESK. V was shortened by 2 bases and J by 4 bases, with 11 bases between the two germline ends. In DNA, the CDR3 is TGTGCCAGCAGCCAATCAGGTTGGGGCACTGAAGCTTTCTTT. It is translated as CASSQSGWGTEAFF.

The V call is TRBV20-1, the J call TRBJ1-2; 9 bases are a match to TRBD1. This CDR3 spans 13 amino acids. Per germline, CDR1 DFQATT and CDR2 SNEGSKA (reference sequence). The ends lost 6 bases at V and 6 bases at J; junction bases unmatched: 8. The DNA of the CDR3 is TGCAGTGCCAACCCTGGGACAGGGCATGGCTACACCTTC. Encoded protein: CSANPGTGHGYTF.

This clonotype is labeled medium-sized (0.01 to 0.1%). The CDR3 DNA follows: TGTGCCACCCTGGAGGGGGCCGCGTTCAATGAGCAGTTCTTC. It yields the protein CATLEGAAFNEQFF. The J gene is TRBJ2-1, the V gene TRBV7-9; tentative D call: TRBD1 (7 bases). The CDR3 spans 14 residues. V gave up 10 bases and J gave up 6 bases, with 19 bases separating them. Germline CDR1 reads SEHNR; CDR2 reads FQNEAQ (reference sequence).

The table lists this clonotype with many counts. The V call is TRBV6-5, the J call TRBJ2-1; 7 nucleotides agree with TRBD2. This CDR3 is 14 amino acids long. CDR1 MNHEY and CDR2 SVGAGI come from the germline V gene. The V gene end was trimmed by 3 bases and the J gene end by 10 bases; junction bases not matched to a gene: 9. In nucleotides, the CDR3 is TGTGCCAGCAGTTATTTCGGCGGGAGTAGGGAGCAGTTCTTC. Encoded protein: CASSYFGGSREQFF.

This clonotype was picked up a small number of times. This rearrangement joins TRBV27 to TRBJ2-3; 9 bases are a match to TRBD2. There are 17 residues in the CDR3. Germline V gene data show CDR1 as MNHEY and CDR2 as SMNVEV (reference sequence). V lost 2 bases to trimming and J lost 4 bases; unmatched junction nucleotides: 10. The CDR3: CASSLRGGANPPDTQYF. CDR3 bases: TGTGCCAGCAGTTTACGCGGGGGGGCCAATCCTCCAGATACGCAGTATTTT.

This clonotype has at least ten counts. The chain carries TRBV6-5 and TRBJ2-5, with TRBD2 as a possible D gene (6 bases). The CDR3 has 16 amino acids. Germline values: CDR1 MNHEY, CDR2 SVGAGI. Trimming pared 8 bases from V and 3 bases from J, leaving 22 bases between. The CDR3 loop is CASDNPWGDLKETQYF. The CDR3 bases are TGTGCCAGCGACAACCCATGGGGGGACCTTAAAGAGACCCAGTACTTC.

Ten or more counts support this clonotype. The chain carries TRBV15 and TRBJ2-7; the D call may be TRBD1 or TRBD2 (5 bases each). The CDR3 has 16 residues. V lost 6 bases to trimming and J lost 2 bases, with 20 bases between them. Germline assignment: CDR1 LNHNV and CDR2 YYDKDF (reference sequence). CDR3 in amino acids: CATRISGRDGTYEQYF. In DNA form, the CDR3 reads TGTGCCACCAGAATAAGTGGCCGGGACGGGACCTACGAGCAGTACTTC. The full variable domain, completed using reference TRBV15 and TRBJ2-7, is DAMVIQNPRYQVTQFGKPVTLSCSQTLNHNVMYWYQQKSSQAPKLLFHYYDKDFNNEADTPDNFQSRRPNTSFCFLDIRSPGLGDTAMYLCATRISGRDGTYEQYFGPGTRLTVT.

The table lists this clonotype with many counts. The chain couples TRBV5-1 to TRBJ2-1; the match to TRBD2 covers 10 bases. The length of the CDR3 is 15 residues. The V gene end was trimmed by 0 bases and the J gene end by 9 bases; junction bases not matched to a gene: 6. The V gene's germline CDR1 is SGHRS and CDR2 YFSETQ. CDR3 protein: CASSLGAGGPGEQFF. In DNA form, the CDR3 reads TGCGCCAGCAGCTTGGGAGCGGGAGGGCCGGGTGAGCAGTTCTTC.

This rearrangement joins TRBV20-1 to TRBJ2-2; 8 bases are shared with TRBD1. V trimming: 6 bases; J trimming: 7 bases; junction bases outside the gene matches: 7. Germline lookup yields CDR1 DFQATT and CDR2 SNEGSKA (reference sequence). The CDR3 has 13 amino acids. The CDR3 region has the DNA TGCAGTGCCTCGCAGGGGGCCGACGGGGAGCTGTTTTTT. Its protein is CSASQGADGELFF.

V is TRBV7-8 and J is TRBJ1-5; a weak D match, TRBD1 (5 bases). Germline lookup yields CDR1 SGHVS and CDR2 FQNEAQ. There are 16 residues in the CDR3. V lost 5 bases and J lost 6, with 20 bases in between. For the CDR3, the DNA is TGTGCCAGCAGCGATAATCCGGGGCTAGACGGTCAGCCCCAGCATTTT. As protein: CASSDNPGLDGQPQHF.

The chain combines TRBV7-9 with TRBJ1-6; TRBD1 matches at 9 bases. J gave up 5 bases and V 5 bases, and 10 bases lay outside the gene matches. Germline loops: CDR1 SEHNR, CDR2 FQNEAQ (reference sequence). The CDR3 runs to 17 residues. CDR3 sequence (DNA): TGTGCCAGCAGCCCAAGGGACAGGGAGTACAATAATTCACCCCTCCACTTT. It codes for CASSPRDREYNNSPLHF.